Detailed here is one T cell receptor (beta chain). This sample is drawn from a study of cytomegalovirus exposure and HLA in healthy donors. CDR1 is LGHNA, CDR2 YSLEER, per germline. V trimming: 0 bases; J trimming: 5 bases; junction bases outside the gene matches: 7. This CDR3 spans 15 amino acids. The study ran its PCR with 60 Vbeta and 13 Jbeta primers. The table came from immunoSEQ multiplex PCR; TCRdb's copy has only in-frame clones and leaves some out. The data show around 170,000 clones, roughly 85% seen once. The chain joins TRBV4-3 to TRBJ2-7; 7 nucleotides agree with TRBD2. Sequencing was performed on PBMCs. The origin of this receptor is a woman in her thirties or forties in good health and CMV-seronegative. DNA for the CDR3: TGCGCCAGCAGCCAAGAGGGCGGGAGTGTCGACGAGCAGTACTTC. Residues: CASSQEGGSVDEQYF.